This T cell receptor beta chain derives from a study of blood T cell repertoires in COVID-19. In the study overall: COVID-19 samples from acute and convalescent phases originated in the United States, Italy and Spain. The cDNA or gDNA used as material had been derived from T cells, B-cell-depleted T cells, or PBMCs.

Trimming left V 4 bases short and J 10 bases short, with 17 bases between. Germline CDR1 is SNHLY and CDR2 is FYNNEI. The CDR3 contains 14 residues. In the study's own analysis: How many nucleated cells were present was estimated from reference gene primer amplification. Profiling relied on immunoSEQ multiplex PCR, and the TCRdb table lists in-frame clones only, not all of them. V and J calls and clone size come straight from that table; D and trimming were deduced from the DNA. Counted here are around 100,000 clones, approximately 84% occurring once; the ten biggest clones make up around 8.5%. Sample: peripheral blood. V usage is TRBV2 and J usage is TRBJ2-1; possible D gene TRBD1, 7 bases. This receptor was obtained from a woman aged 35 to 49 with acute or convalescent COVID-19. As DNA, the CDR3 is TGTGCCAGCAGTGTCAGGGGGACTCTCCGGGAGCAGTTCTTC. This translates into CASSVRGTLREQFF.